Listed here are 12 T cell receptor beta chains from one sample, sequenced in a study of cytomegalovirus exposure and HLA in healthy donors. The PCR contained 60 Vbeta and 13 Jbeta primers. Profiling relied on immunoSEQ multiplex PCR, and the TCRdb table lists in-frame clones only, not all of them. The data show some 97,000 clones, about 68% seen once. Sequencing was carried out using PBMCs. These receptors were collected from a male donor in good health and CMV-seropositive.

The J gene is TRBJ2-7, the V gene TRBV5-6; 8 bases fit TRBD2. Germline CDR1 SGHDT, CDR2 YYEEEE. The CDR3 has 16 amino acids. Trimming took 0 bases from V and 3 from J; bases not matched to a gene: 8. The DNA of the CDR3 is TGTGCCAGCAGCTTGGGGTCGGGGGGGGTTCTCTACGAGCAGTACTTC. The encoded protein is CASSLGSGGVLYEQYF. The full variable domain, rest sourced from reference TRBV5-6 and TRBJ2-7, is DAGVTQSPTHLIKTRGQQVTLRCSPKSGHDTVSWYQQALGQGPQFIFQYYEEEERQRGNFPDRFSGHQFPNYSSELNVNALLLGDSALYLCASSLGSGGVLYEQYFGPGTRLTVT.

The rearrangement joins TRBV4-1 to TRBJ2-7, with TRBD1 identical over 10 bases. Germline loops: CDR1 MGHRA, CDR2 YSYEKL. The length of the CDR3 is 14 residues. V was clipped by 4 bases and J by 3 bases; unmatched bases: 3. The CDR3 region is CASSPGQGFYEQYF. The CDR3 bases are TGCGCCAGCAGCCCGGGACAGGGGTTCTACGAGCAGTACTTC.

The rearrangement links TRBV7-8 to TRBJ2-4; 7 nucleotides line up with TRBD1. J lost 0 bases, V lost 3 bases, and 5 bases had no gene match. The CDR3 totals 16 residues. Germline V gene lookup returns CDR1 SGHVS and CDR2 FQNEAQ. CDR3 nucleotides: TGTGCCAGCAGCTTGGCAGGGGGAGCAGCCAAAAACATTCAGTACTTC. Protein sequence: CASSLAGGAAKNIQYF.

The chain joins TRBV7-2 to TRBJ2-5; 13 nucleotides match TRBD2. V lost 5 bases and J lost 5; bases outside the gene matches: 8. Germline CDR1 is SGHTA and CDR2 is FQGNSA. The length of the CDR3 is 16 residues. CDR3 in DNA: TGTGCCAGCAGCCCCCAACCACTAGCGGGGGGGGAGACCCAGTACTTC. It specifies CASSPQPLAGGETQYF.

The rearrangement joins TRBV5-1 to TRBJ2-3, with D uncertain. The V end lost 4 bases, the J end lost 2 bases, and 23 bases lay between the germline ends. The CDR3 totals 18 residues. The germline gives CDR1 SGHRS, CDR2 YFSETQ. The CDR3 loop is CASSTLEGFRRLTDTQYF. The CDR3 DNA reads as TGCGCCAGCAGCACCCTCGAAGGTTTTCGCCGACTCACAGATACGCAGTATTTT.

Here the CDR3 reads CASGLGDGELFF. The CDR3 DNA sequence: TGTGCTAGTGGTCTTGGAGACGGGGAGCTGTTTTTT. This chain connects TRBV12-5 to TRBJ2-2, with unresolved D. There are 12 residues in the CDR3. Looked up from germline, CDR1 is LGHNT and CDR2 is FRNRAP. V was clipped by 5 bases and J by 7 bases, with 8 bases between them.

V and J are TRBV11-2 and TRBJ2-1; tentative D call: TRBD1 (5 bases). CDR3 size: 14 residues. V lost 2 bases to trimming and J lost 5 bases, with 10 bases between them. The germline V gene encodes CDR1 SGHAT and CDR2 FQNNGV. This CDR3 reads CASSLNRNNNEQFF. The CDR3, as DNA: TGTGCCAGCAGCTTAAACAGGAACAACAATGAGCAGTTCTTC.

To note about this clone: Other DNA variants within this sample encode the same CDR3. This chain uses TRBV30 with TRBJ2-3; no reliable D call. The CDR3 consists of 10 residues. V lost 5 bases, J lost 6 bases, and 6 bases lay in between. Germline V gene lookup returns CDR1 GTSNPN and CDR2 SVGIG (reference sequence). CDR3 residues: CAWGLDTQYF. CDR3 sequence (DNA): TGTGCCTGGGGGCTTGATACGCAGTATTTT.

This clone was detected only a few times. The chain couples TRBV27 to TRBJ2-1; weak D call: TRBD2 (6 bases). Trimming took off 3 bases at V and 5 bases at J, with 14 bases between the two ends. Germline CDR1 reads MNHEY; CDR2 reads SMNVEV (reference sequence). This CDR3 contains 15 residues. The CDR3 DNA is TGTGCCAGCAGTTTCGACTTAGCGGTAAACAATGAGCAGTTCTTC. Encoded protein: CASSFDLAVNNEQFF.

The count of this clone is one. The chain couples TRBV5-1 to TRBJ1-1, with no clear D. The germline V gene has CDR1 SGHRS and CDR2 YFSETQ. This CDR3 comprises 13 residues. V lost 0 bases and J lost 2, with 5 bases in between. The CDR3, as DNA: TGCGCCAGCAGCTTGGCCTATAACACTGAAGCTTTCTTT. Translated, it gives CASSLAYNTEAFF.

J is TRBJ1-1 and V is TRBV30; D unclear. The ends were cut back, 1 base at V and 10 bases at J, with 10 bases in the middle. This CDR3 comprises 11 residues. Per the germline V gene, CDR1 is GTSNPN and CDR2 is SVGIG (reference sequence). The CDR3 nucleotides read TGTGCCTGGAGTGCCTCTCGGGGAGCTTTCTTT. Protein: CAWSASRGAFF. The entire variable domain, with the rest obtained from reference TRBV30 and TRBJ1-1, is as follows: SQTIHQWPATLVQPVGSPLSLECTVEGTSNPNLYWYRQAAGRGLQLLFYSVGIGQISSEVPQNLSASRPQDRQFILSSKKLLLSDSGFYLCAWSASRGAFFGQGTRLTVV.

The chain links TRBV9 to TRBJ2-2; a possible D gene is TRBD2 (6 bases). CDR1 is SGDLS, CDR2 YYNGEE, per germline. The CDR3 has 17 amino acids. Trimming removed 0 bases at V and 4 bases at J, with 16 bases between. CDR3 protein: CASSVGGLGEATGELFF. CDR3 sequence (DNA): TGTGCCAGCAGCGTAGGGGGTCTGGGGGAGGCCACCGGGGAGCTGTTTTTT.